The T cell receptor beta chain under discussion was sequenced for a study of blood T cell repertoires in COVID-19. For the study at large: T cells, B-cell-depleted T cells, or PBMCs supplied cDNA or gDNA.

This CDR3 is 19 amino acids long. The V gene's germline CDR1 is MNHNY and CDR2 SVGAGI (reference sequence). Concerning this clone: The junction departs from germline at one end; a sequencing error may be responsible.

Repertoires were generated with immunoSEQ multiplex PCR, while TCRdb's copy carries only in-frame clones and drops some. The sample yields 310,000 or so clones, about nine tenths seen once. The J gene is TRBJ1-6, the V gene TRBV6-6, with no clear D. This receptor was taken from a woman aged 30 to 39 with COVID-19, enrolled during active disease. Specimen: peripheral blood. The CDR3 sequence: CASSYSKRPGSSYNSPLHF. CDR3 DNA: TGTGCCAGCAGCTACTCGAAAAGGCCCGGGAGCTCCTATAATTCACCCCTCCACTTT.